A single sample gave rise to the 26 T cell receptor beta chains below, sequenced in a study of blood T cell repertoires in COVID-19. Assay: immunoSEQ multiplex PCR; the TCRdb copy retains only in-frame clones and omits some. Of roughly 330,000 clones in the sample, about four fifths are singletons; the top ten hold about 1.2%. Sequences were obtained from peripheral blood. The receptor source for this set is a woman aged 50 to 65 with acute or convalescent COVID-19.

CDR3 region: CASSMNSPTNEKLFF. Written as DNA, the CDR3 is TGTGCCAGTAGTATGAACAGTCCAACTAATGAAAAACTGTTTTTT. This chain links TRBV19 with TRBJ1-4, with D uncertain. This CDR3 has 15 residues. The germline V gene encodes CDR1 LNHDA and CDR2 SQIVND (reference sequence). V was clipped by 3 bases and J by 0 bases, with 8 bases between them.

This chain connects TRBV2 to TRBJ1-2; 9 bases align to TRBD1. The CDR3 extends over 16 amino acids. Germline assignment: CDR1 SNHLY and CDR2 FYNNEI. V trimming: 7 bases; J trimming: 6 bases; junction bases outside the gene matches: 15. As DNA, the CDR3 is TGTGCCAGCACCGACGGGACAGGGTCTCTAGTAGATGGCTACACCTTC. This encodes CASTDGTGSLVDGYTF.

The V call is TRBV30, the J call TRBJ1-2; D is uncertain. With 0 bases removed from V and 1 base from J, the gap between germline ends came to 6 bases. In germline, CDR1 is GTSNPN, CDR2 SVGIG (reference sequence). The CDR3 has 13 residues. The CDR3 DNA sequence: TGTGCCTGGAGTGTTAAGAGTAACTATGGCTACACCTTC. This sequence encodes CAWSVKSNYGYTF.

The chain joins TRBV10-1 to TRBJ1-1, with 9 positions matching TRBD1. The CDR3 loop spans 11 amino acids. The germline V gene encodes CDR1 WNHNN and CDR2 SYGVQD (reference sequence). V shed 8 bases, J shed 5 bases, and the junction held 0 bases outside the gene matches. The CDR3, as DNA: TGCGCCAGCGGGACAGGGACTGAAGCTTTCTTT. Translated, it gives CASGTGTEAFF.

This sequence joins TRBV5-4 and TRBJ1-2; tentatively, D is TRBD1 (6 bases). From germline, CDR1 is SGHNT and CDR2 YYREEE (reference sequence). This CDR3 contains 14 residues. Trimming cost V 2 bases and J 5 bases, with 13 bases left between them. The CDR3 DNA follows: TGTGCCAGCAGCTTAGGAGGGGGGGAATATGGCTACACCTTC. It is translated as CASSLGGGEYGYTF.

This chain uses TRBV9 with TRBJ1-3; D is ambiguous. Germline CDR1 is SGDLS and CDR2 is YYNGEE. V gave up 3 bases and J gave up 0 bases, with 16 bases separating them. The length of the CDR3 is 17 residues. The CDR3 protein is CASSAEEGYNSGNTIYF. The CDR3 coding sequence is TGTGCCAGCAGCGCAGAGGAGGGCTACAACTCTGGAAACACCATATATTTT. Filled out from reference TRBV9 and TRBJ1-3, the complete variable domain reads DSGVTQTPKHLITATGQRVTLRCSPRSGDLSVYWYQQSLDQGLQFLIQYYNGEERAKGNILERFSAQQFPDLHSELNLSSLELGDSALYFCASSAEEGYNSGNTIYFGEGSWLTVV.

This clone was counted at least ten times. One junction end does not reproduce the germline sequence, and a read error may be involved. The sample has other DNA sequences that encode this CDR3 too. The chain has TRBV4-1 and TRBJ2-5; possible D gene TRBD2, 6 bases. CDR3 length: 13 residues. Germline V gene sequence: CDR1 MGHRA, CDR2 YSYEKL. Here the CDR3 DNA reads TGCGCCAGCAGCTGGACGGGAGAAGAGTCCCAGTACTTC. This codes for CASSWTGEESQYF.

The rearrangement uses TRBV3-1 (or the pseudogene TRBV3-2) and TRBJ1-5; weak D call: TRBD1 (6 bases). Germline V CDR1 and CDR2: LGHDT, YNNKEL (reference sequence). This CDR3 contains 14 residues. The V gene lost 4 bases and the J gene lost 6 bases, with 13 bases spanning the gap. In DNA form, the CDR3 reads TGTGCCAGCAGCCCCCGGACAGACGGTCAGCCCCAGCATTTT. It yields the protein CASSPRTDGQPQHF.

The chain carries TRBV11-2 and TRBJ2-2; 11 bases are a match to TRBD1. Trimming cost V 3 bases and J 6 bases; bases outside gene matches: 0. This CDR3 is built from 14 residues. Germline lookup yields CDR1 SGHAT and CDR2 FQNNGV. CDR3 DNA sequence: TGTGCCAGCAGCTTGGGACAGGGGGCCGGGGAGCTGTTTTTT. Protein: CASSLGQGAGELFF.

The chain couples TRBV5-4 to TRBJ2-3; TRBD1 matches 8 bases. The CDR3 contains 15 residues. The germline V gene has CDR1 SGHNT and CDR2 YYREEE (reference sequence). V trimming: 3 bases; J trimming: 5 bases; junction bases outside the gene matches: 8. In DNA form, the CDR3 reads TGTGCCAGCAGCTCGACAGGGGCCGGTATAGATACGCAGTATTTT. Its translation: CASSSTGAGIDTQYF.

This chain links TRBV19 with TRBJ1-5; 12 bases agree with TRBD1. The CDR3 runs to 18 residues. The V gene end was trimmed by 7 bases and the J gene end by 6 bases; junction bases not matched to a gene: 16. Germline loops: CDR1 LNHDA, CDR2 SQIVND (reference sequence). DNA of the CDR3: TGTGCCAGTAAAGGTCGAGGGGGACAGGGGGCTTTAAGTCAGCCCCAGCATTTT. This translates into CASKGRGGQGALSQPQHF.

This chain uses TRBV2 with TRBJ1-5; TRBD1 is a possible D gene (5 bases). CDR1 and CDR2 (germline): SNHLY, FYNNEI. Trimming shortened V by 4 bases and J by 1 base, and 8 bases separated the two germline ends. CDR3 length: 14 residues. The CDR3 loop reads CASSGRGSNQPQHF. CDR3 DNA sequence: TGTGCCAGCAGTGGCCGGGGGAGCAATCAGCCCCAGCATTTT.

The CDR3 protein is CASSPRPRTGYGTDTQYF. CDR3 nucleotides: TGTGCCAGCTCACCACGACCCAGGACAGGGTACGGCACAGATACGCAGTATTTT. This chain joins TRBV18 and TRBJ2-3; 8 bases are shared with TRBD1. The germline V gene encodes CDR1 KGHSH and CDR2 LQKENI. This CDR3 comprises 18 residues. V shed 1 base and J 1 base; nucleotides not matched to a gene: 10.

The chain combines TRBV5-4 with TRBJ2-4; D is unclear. The CDR3 covers 15 residues. V was cut by 0 bases and J by 1 base, with 8 bases left in between. CDR1 SGHNT and CDR2 YYREEE come from the germline V gene (reference sequence). The CDR3 spells CASSLVPGAKNIQYF. CDR3 sequence (DNA): TGTGCCAGCAGCTTGGTGCCCGGGGCCAAAAACATTCAGTACTTC. The full variable domain, with the rest looked up from reference TRBV5-4 and TRBJ2-4, is ETGVTQSPTHLIKTRGQQVTLRCSSQSGHNTVSWYQQALGQGPQFIFQYYREEENGRGNFPPRFSGLQFPNYSSELNVNALELDDSALYLCASSLVPGAKNIQYFGAGTRLSVL.

The V and J genes are TRBV5-1 and TRBJ1-1, with D perhaps matching TRBD1 (6 bases). Per germline, CDR1 SGHRS and CDR2 YFSETQ. Trimming shortened V by 4 bases and J by 3 bases, and 16 bases separated the two germline ends. The CDR3 is made up of 15 amino acids. CDR3 sequence (DNA): TGCGCCAGCAGCACCCAACAGGGAGTCGACACTGAAGCTTTCTTT. Amino acids: CASSTQQGVDTEAFF.

The chain couples TRBV7-8 to TRBJ2-7; D may be TRBD2 (5 bases). The CDR3 has 12 amino acids. Between the trimmed V and J ends, which lost 5 bases and 4 bases, there was a span of 9 bases. Per germline, CDR1 SGHVS and CDR2 FQNEAQ. In DNA form, the CDR3 reads TGTGCCAGCAGCCCCTCGGGGTACGAGCAGTACTTC. This encodes CASSPSGYEQYF.

V usage is TRBV6-5 and J usage is TRBJ1-1; tentative D call: TRBD1 (5 bases). Germline V gene sequence: CDR1 MNHEY, CDR2 SVGAGI. The length of the CDR3 is 16 residues. The V gene lost 0 bases and the J gene lost 3 bases, with 14 bases spanning the gap. The CDR3 sequence: CASSYSSGGVDTEAFF. The CDR3 region has the DNA TGTGCCAGCAGTTACTCGAGTGGGGGGGTTGACACTGAAGCTTTCTTT.

The chain recombines TRBV20-1 with TRBJ2-3; a possible D gene is TRBD1 (5 bases). Germline-derived CDR1 and CDR2 are DFQATT and SNEGSKA (reference sequence). V lost 6 bases, J lost 9 bases, and 10 bases lay in between. The CDR3 contains 10 residues. CDR3 loop: CSAAQGTQYF. The DNA for the CDR3 is TGCAGTGCCGCCCAGGGAACGCAGTATTTT.

The chain employs TRBV6-5 and TRBJ2-5, with TRBD2 identical over 7 bases. This CDR3 region has 13 residues. The J segment lost 2 bases and the V segment lost 6 bases, leaving 3 bases of the junction unmatched. Germline V gene sequence: CDR1 MNHEY, CDR2 SVGAGI. CDR3 nucleotide sequence: TGTGCCAGCAGCCTCGGGAGGCAAGAGACCCAGTACTTC. Protein sequence: CASSLGRQETQYF.

The chain combines TRBV19 with TRBJ1-5; D is perhaps TRBD1 (5 bases). The CDR3 runs to 16 residues. The V gene lost 4 bases and the J gene lost 4 bases, with 17 bases spanning the gap. Germline-derived CDR1 and CDR2 are LNHDA and SQIVND (reference sequence). The CDR3 region is CASSRADGGGNQPQHF. The DNA of the CDR3 is TGTGCCAGTAGTAGGGCTGACGGTGGGGGGAATCAGCCCCAGCATTTT.

This clone was seen a handful of times. The rearrangement uses TRBV10-3 and TRBJ2-6, with 7 nucleotides matching TRBD1. The CDR3 spans 17 residues. V was clipped by 2 bases and J by 3 bases; unmatched bases: 7. From germline, CDR1 is ENHRY and CDR2 SYGVKD. The CDR3, as DNA: TGTGCCATCAGTGAGGGAACCGGGACAGTTGGGGCCAACGTCCTGACTTTC. Translation: CAISEGTGTVGANVLTF.

V is TRBV29-1 and J is TRBJ2-1, with D possibly TRBD1 on 5 matching bases. Deletions cut 4 bases from V and 7 bases from J, with 17 bases between. This CDR3 region has 14 residues. Germline lookup yields CDR1 SQVTM and CDR2 ANQGSEA. The CDR3 sequence is CSVVDNQLGNEQFF. The CDR3, as DNA: TGCAGCGTTGTGGACAATCAATTGGGGAATGAGCAGTTCTTC.

The chain uses TRBV10-3 and TRBJ2-3; TRBD2 agrees at 14 bases. V gave up 8 bases and J gave up 3 bases; unmatched junction bases: 7. Germline V gene lookup returns CDR1 ENHRY and CDR2 SYGVKD. The length of the CDR3 is 16 residues. The CDR3 sequence: CAIGRLAGGPTDTQYF. CDR3 DNA: TGTGCCATCGGGAGACTAGCGGGGGGGCCGACAGATACGCAGTATTTT.

This chain uses TRBV5-4 with TRBJ2-5; D uncertain. Trimming left V 0 bases short and J 5 bases short, with 5 bases between. Germline assignment: CDR1 SGHNT and CDR2 YYREEE (reference sequence). CDR3 size: 12 residues. In DNA, the CDR3 is TGTGCCAGCAGCTTGGACGGGGAGACCCAGTACTTC. Translated: CASSLDGETQYF.

The V call is TRBV27, the J call TRBJ2-7, with D possibly TRBD1 on 6 matching bases. Germline assignment: CDR1 MNHEY and CDR2 SMNVEV (reference sequence). This CDR3 region has 15 residues. Trimming took off 4 bases at V and 4 bases at J, with 17 bases between the two ends. DNA of the CDR3: TGTGCCAGCAGTTGGAGAGGACAGACTTTTTACGAGCAGTACGTC. Protein product: CASSWRGQTFYEQYV.

Worth noting for this clone: Other DNA sequences from this sample encode an identical CDR3 as well. The chain combines TRBV2 with TRBJ1-4, with 10 bases lining up with TRBD1. CDR3 length: 12 amino acids. V lost 8 bases and J lost 7; bases outside the gene matches: 1. In germline, CDR1 is SNHLY, CDR2 FYNNEI. DNA of the CDR3: TGTGCCAGCCGGGACAGGGGTGAAAAACTGTTTTTT. Its protein product is CASRDRGEKLFF.